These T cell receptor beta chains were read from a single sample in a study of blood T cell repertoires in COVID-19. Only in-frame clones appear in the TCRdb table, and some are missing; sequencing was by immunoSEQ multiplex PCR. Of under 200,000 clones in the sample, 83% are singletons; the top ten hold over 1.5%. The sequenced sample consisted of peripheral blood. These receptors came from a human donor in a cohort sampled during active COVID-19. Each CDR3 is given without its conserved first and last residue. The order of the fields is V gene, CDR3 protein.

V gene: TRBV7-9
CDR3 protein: ASSLAWNTEAF

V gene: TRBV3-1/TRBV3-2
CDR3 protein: ASSQLQGAGETQY

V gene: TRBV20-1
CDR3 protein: SASRVDGNPELAGRTYEQY

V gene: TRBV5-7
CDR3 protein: ASSFTLGTGVKKLF

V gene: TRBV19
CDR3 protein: ASERPRGSTEAF

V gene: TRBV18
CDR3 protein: ASSTGPGEKLF

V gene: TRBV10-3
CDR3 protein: AIRDRSSYEQY

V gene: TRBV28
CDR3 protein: ASIISGRAGADTQY

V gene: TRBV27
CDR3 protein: ASSSQSYEQY

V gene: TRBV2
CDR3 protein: AGLSGTGVYEQY

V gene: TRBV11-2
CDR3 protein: ASSLSTYEQY

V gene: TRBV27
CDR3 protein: ASSSGQGGSAF

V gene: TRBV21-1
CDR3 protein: ASGGLVHEQF

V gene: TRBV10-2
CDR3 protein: ATTGTGGYEQY

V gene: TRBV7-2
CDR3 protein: ASSLGGGPYEQY

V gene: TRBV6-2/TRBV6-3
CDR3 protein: ASSFRDTSELNTEAF

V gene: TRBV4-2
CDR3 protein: ASSQDRQAYNEQF

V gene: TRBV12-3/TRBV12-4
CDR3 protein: ASSLAGEYEQY

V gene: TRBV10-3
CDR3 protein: AISESRASQPQH

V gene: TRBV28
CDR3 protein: ASLTWTAGGYEQY

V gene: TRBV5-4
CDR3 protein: ASSLGRGQYEQY

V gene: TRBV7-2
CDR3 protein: ASSSPQQGEQY

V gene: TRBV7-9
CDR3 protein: ASSARDRDYEQY

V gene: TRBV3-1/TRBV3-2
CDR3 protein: ASSPRDRMNTEAF

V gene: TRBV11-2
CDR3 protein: ASSSGGEGRYT

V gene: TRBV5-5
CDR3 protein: ASSTDRVGDEQY

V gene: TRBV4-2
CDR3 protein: ASSQDWLQPRDIQY

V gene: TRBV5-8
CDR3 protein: ASSLPKISGANVLT

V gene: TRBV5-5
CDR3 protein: ASSFGGRETQY

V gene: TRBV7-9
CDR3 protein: ASSWGQGSNQPQH

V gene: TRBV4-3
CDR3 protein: ASSQDKWSGEKLF

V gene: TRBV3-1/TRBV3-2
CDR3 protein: ASSQDMGYQPQH

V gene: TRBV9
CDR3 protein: ASSVVGQGSEQY

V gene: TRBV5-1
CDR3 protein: ASSLGPRQKNYGYT

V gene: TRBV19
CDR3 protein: ASSTGTTHSEQF

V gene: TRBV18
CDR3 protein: ASSPEDSLSYEQY

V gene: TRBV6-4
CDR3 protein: ASSGTSGSRNEQF

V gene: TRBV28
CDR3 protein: ASRDRRGRNQPQH

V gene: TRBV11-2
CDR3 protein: ASSRGGSTYEQY

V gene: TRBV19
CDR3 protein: ASQRQINTEAF

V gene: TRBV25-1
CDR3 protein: ASSVLAGAYEQY

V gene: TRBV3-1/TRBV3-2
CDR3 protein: ASGGKGGVGNTIY

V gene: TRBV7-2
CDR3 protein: ASSADSGSGIYEQY

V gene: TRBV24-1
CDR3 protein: ATSDTDQGYNEQF

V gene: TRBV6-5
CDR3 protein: ASSYGTSGSYEQY

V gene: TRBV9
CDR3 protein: ASSPRQGLNSPLH

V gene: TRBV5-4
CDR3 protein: ASSLDGQGLNEQY

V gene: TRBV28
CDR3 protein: ASRPRTVGNTGELF

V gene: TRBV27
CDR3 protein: ASSPPPKGGAPYEQY

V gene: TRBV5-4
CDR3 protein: ASSPGGLSSYEQY

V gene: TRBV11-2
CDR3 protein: ASSLDRTGAYGYT

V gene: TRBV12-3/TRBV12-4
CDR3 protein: ASAYRDSYEQY

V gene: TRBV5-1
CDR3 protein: ASSPDRAREQY

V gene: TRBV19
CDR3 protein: ASSIVGYEQY